This TCR beta chain was sequenced for a study of blood T cells in healthy people across ages. Study information: There was about one barcoded beta molecule captured by template switching per two T cells. Notes on the study in general: With donor CMV status unknown, expanded clonotype changes were possibly confounded.

This CDR3 spans 13 amino acids. As concerns this clonotype: No antigen is known for it. One end of the junction does not line up with germline, which may come from a read error.

A second roughly 6 to 12 cycle PCR used barcoded and J-beta primers. TCRdb reprocessed the 5' RACE reads with MiXCR, giving one entry per CDR3 protein. The data show 1.5 million to 2 million distinct CDR3 sequences, with roughly 32% seen just once and 11% held by the top ten. Sequenced sample: blood. The rearrangement uses TRBV12-3 or TRBV12-4 and TRBJ2-3; perhaps D is TRBD1 or TRBD2 (6 bases each). The sequence came from a woman in her thirties in good health. The CDR3 bases are TGTGCCAGCGGTGCGGGGAGGACAGATGCGCAATATTTT. The encoded protein is CASGAGRTDAQYF.